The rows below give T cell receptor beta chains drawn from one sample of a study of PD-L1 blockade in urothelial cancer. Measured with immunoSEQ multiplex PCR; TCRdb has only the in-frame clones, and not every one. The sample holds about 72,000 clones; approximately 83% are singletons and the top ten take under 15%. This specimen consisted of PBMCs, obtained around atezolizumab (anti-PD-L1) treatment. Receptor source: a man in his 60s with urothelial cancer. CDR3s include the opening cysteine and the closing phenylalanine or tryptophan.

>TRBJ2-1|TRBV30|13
CAWSPNEYNEQFF
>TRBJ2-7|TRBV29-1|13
CSVKAGGPYEQYF
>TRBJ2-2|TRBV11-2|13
CASSSGNTGELFF
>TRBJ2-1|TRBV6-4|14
CASSLEDSYNEQFF
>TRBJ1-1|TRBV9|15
CASSVTDREEAEAFF
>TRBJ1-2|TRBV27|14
CASSSGTGDYGYTF
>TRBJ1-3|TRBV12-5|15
CASGLVRGAGDTIYF
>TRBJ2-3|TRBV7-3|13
CASSPRGGGTQYF
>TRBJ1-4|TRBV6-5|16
CASSYNPPGPGGKLFF
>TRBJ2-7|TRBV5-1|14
CASSAENGEVEQYF
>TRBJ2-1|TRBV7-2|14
CASSKQGRDNEQFF
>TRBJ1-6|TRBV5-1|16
CASSSPGTEGYSPLHF
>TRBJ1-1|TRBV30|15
CAWGGDRGLNTEAFF
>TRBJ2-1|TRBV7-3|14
CASSYGGANNEQFF
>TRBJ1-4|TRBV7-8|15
CASSLAGQGGEKLFF
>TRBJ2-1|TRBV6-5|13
CATTAGFRNEQFF
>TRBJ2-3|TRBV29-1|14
CSVRRGFSTDTQYF
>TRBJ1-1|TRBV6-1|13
CASSGRGDTEAFF
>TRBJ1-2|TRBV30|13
CAWREGSNYGYTF
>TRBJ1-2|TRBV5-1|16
CASSPRLPGTNYGYTF
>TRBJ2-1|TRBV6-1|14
CASSELSGGDEQFF
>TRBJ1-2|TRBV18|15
CASSPARHDNYGYTF
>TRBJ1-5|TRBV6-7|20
CASTIAHRDRVDSPNQPQHF
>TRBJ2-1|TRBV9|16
CASSTLAGGSYNEQFF